Below, 29 T cell receptor beta chains from the same sample are listed, as sequenced in a study of regulatory T cells in long-lasting Graves disease. To make TCR beta libraries, researchers used iRepertoire HTBI primers and Arm-PCR of CDR3 regions. TCRdb analysed the multiplex PCR reads with MiXCR anew, one entry per CDR3 protein. The repertoire consists of 350,000 to 450,000 distinct CDR3 sequences, with 21% occurring once and the leading ten covering around an eighth. Time point noted: persistent/refractory GD, antithyroid drugs over 5 years with positive TRAb. TCR sequences were obtained from RNA taken from PBMCs. Sample: peripheral blood mononuclear cells (PBMCs), taken when the disease was refractory, from a patient treated with antithyroid drugs. These receptor sequences come from a female donor with Graves disease.

This clonotype was seen ten or more times. This chain joins TRBV28 and TRBJ2-5; no reliable D call. Trimming removed 2 bases from V and 1 base from J, with 8 bases in between. Per the germline V gene, CDR1 is MDHEN and CDR2 is SYDVKM. This CDR3 is built from 14 residues. CDR3 coding DNA: TGTGCCAGCAGTTTAAACTCTTTCCAAGAGACCCAGTACTTC. Its protein product is CASSLNSFQETQYF.

This clonotype occurred a few times. The genes are TRBV7-8 and TRBJ1-1; unclear D gene. CDR1 is SGHVS, CDR2 FQNEAQ, per germline. The CDR3 consists of 13 residues. V lost 4 bases and J 3 bases, leaving 9 bases between the germline ends. The CDR3 nucleotides read TGTGCCAGCAGCTCCGAGGAGTACACTGAAGCTTTCTTT. Amino acids: CASSSEEYTEAFF.

This clonotype was picked up a small number of times. CDR3 in amino acids: CASSLEPGLAGDWANVLTF. The CDR3 nucleotides read TGTGCCAGCAGCTTAGAGCCAGGGCTAGCGGGAGACTGGGCCAACGTCCTGACTTTC. The chain is built from TRBV11-2 and TRBJ2-6; 10 bases are shared with TRBD2. CDR3 length: 19 amino acids. With 0 bases clipped from V and 5 bases from J, the junction kept 10 bases outside the gene matches. The germline gives CDR1 SGHAT, CDR2 FQNNGV.

V usage is TRBV6-1 and J usage is TRBJ2-6; D is unclear. This CDR3 spans 15 amino acids. Trimming left V 5 bases short and J 2 bases short, with 10 bases between. Germline-derived CDR1 and CDR2 are MNHNS and SASEGT. Here the CDR3 DNA reads TGTGCCAGCAGTAGCGCAAGCACTGGGGCCAACGTCCTGACTTTC. Protein product: CASSSASTGANVLTF.

Many counts were recorded for this clonotype. The genes are TRBV20-1 and TRBJ2-7; 7 nucleotides line up with TRBD2. There are 14 residues in the CDR3. Germline loops: CDR1 DFQATT, CDR2 SNEGSKA (reference sequence). V trimming: 1 base; J trimming: 6 bases; junction bases outside the gene matches: 9. The CDR3 nucleotides read TGCAGTGCTAGAGTTCTCGGACTAGGTCGCGAGCAGTACTTC. It yields the protein CSARVLGLGREQYF.

The gene calls are TRBV9 and TRBJ2-4; D not certain. Trimming pared 3 bases from V and 3 bases from J, leaving 10 bases between. CDR1 is SGDLS, CDR2 YYNGEE, per germline. The CDR3 length is 14 residues. The CDR3 protein is CASSEHVGKNIQYF. CDR3 nucleotide sequence: TGTGCCAGCAGCGAGCACGTAGGCAAAAACATTCAGTACTTC.

The chain is built from TRBV3-1 and TRBJ1-2, with 7 positions matching TRBD1. This CDR3 comprises 14 residues. CDR1 and CDR2 from the germline V gene are LGHDT and YNNKEL (reference sequence). The V gene end was trimmed by 2 bases and the J gene end by 5 bases; junction bases not matched to a gene: 5. The CDR3 DNA is TGTGCCAGCAGCCAACGCGACAGGGCGTATGGCTACACCTTC. Encoded protein: CASSQRDRAYGYTF.

This clonotype turned up a few times. This sequence joins TRBV3-1 and TRBJ2-1; tentatively, D is TRBD1 (5 bases). V lost 3 bases, J lost 4 bases, and 16 bases lay in between. The V gene's germline CDR1 is LGHDT and CDR2 YNNKEL (reference sequence). The CDR3 covers 16 residues. This CDR3 is CASSHLTVPGYNEQFF. Written as DNA, the CDR3 is TGTGCCAGCAGCCACCTGACAGTACCCGGTTACAATGAGCAGTTCTTC.

This clonotype occurred a few times. The genes are TRBV4-2 and TRBJ1-2; perhaps TRBD1 as D (5 bases). V lost 1 base and J lost 7, with 10 bases in between. CDR3 length equals 13 residues. The germline V gene encodes CDR1 LGHNA and CDR2 YNFKEQ. The CDR3 bases are TGTGCCAGCAGCCAAGGGCCGGGGGGTGGCTACACCTTC. Translated: CASSQGPGGGYTF.

This clonotype was picked up a small number of times. The rearrangement uses TRBV19 and TRBJ2-2; D might be TRBD2 (6 bases). Trimming removed 8 bases at V and 0 bases at J, with 10 bases between. CDR3 size: 14 residues. Germline lookup yields CDR1 LNHDA and CDR2 SQIVND (reference sequence). As DNA, the CDR3 is TGTGCCAGTCTAGCGTCCTCGAACACCGGGGAGCTGTTTTTT. Its translation: CASLASSNTGELFF.

This clonotype was counted ten times or more. The rearrangement uses TRBV11-2 and TRBJ1-2; D gene unclear. V was cut by 6 bases and J by 4 bases, with 18 bases left in between. The germline CDR1 and CDR2 sequences are SGHAT and FQNNGV. The CDR3 length is 15 residues. The CDR3 bases are TGTGCCAGCAGACGAGTTTACAATGATATCTATGGCTACACCTTC. This translates into CASRRVYNDIYGYTF.

The CDR3 protein is CASSLQGTAGELFF. CDR3 nucleotide sequence: TGTGCCAGCAGCTTACAGGGTACGGCCGGGGAGCTGTTTTTT. The chain recombines TRBV5-8 with TRBJ2-2; D might be TRBD1 (6 bases). V dropped 2 bases and J dropped 6 bases, with 11 bases sitting between them. CDR1 is SGHTS and CDR2 is YDEGEE in the germline V gene. The CDR3 totals 14 residues.

This clonotype has only a few counts. The chain joins TRBV19 to TRBJ1-4; D unresolved. Germline CDR1 reads LNHDA; CDR2 reads SQIVND (reference sequence). V dropped 6 bases and J dropped 0 bases, with 5 bases sitting between them. The CDR3 loop spans 13 amino acids. The CDR3 region has the DNA TGTGCCAGTAGCTATGCAACTAATGAAAAACTGTTTTTT. This sequence encodes CASSYATNEKLFF.

V is TRBV20-1 and J is TRBJ2-5; 15 bases are a match to TRBD2. TRBJ2-1 matches the DNA end more closely, so the J call is doubtful. There are 15 residues in the CDR3. Per the germline V gene, CDR1 is DFQATT and CDR2 is SNEGSKA (reference sequence). DNA of the CDR3: TGCAGTGCTAGAGCTGGACTAGCGGGAGGGGATGAGCAGTTCTTC. It translates to CSARAGLAGGDEQFF.

The J gene is TRBJ2-7, the V gene TRBV10-3, with a possible D match to TRBD1 (6 bases). CDR3 length: 15 residues. Trimming removed 3 bases from V and 0 bases from J, with 12 bases in between. From germline, CDR1 is ENHRY and CDR2 SYGVKD. CDR3 sequence: CAISDLVGGSYEQYF. The CDR3 DNA is TGTGCCATCAGTGACCTCGTAGGGGGCTCCTACGAGCAGTACTTC.

This clonotype showed up many times. The V gene is TRBV27, the J gene TRBJ1-1; D gene ambiguous. This CDR3 comprises 13 residues. Trimming removed 1 base from V and 1 base from J, with 4 bases in between. Germline V gives CDR1 MNHEY, CDR2 SMNVEV (reference sequence). The CDR3, as DNA: TGTGCCAGCAGTTTATTCAGGAACACTGAAGCTTTCTTT. Protein: CASSLFRNTEAFF.

The genes are TRBV19 and TRBJ2-4; D is possibly TRBD2 (6 bases). CDR3 length equals 14 residues. Germline CDR1 LNHDA, CDR2 SQIVND (reference sequence). The V and J ends lost 4 bases and 4 bases respectively, with 11 bases between them. The chain's CDR3 is CASSNTREKNIQYF. The CDR3 DNA reads as TGTGCCAGTAGTAACACACGGGAGAAAAACATTCAGTACTTC.

Concerning this clonotype itself: A read error is possible here, since a much larger clone lies one base away. Likely a read error: the CDR3 ends without its conserved phenylalanine or tryptophan. The CDR3 spells CASSISGGYQPQHL. The CDR3 region has the DNA TGTGCCAGCAGTATATCGGGGGGCTATCAGCCCCAGCATCTT. V and J are TRBV12-3 or TRBV12-4 and TRBJ1-5; TRBD1 might be the D (6 bases). This CDR3 region has 14 residues. V dropped 5 bases and J dropped 5 bases, with 13 bases sitting between them.

The table lists this clonotype with many counts. J is TRBJ1-2 and V is TRBV15; D remains ambiguous. This CDR3 is 13 amino acids long. Germline assignment: CDR1 LNHNV and CDR2 YYDKDF (reference sequence). Trimming removed 1 base from V and 5 bases from J, with 8 bases in between. The CDR3 DNA reads as TGTGCCACCAGCAGAGGCGGCATATATGGCTACACCTTC. Translating gives CATSRGGIYGYTF.

This clonotype was seen a handful of times. This rearrangement joins TRBV30 to TRBJ1-6, with TRBD1 as a possible D gene (5 bases). The CDR3 totals 13 residues. V lost 3 bases and J 12 bases, leaving 15 bases between the germline ends. Germline V gene lookup returns CDR1 GTSNPN and CDR2 SVGIG (reference sequence). CDR3 DNA: TGTGCCTGGAGCAAGGATAGGGGATTACCCCTCCACTTT. The encoded protein is CAWSKDRGLPLHF.

This chain links TRBV19 with TRBJ2-7, with D hard to call. Germline V gives CDR1 LNHDA, CDR2 SQIVND (reference sequence). The CDR3 length is 14 residues. The V gene lost 1 base and the J gene lost 0 bases, with 7 bases spanning the gap. The CDR3: CASSIVGSSYEQYF. The CDR3, as DNA: TGTGCCAGTAGTATAGTGGGCAGCTCCTACGAGCAGTACTTC.

As to this clonotype: A read error may be the cause here, since a much bigger clone is one base away. As DNA, the CDR3 is TGTGCCAGCAGTGAAGCTAGGCCCGTAATAGAGACCCAGTACTTC. Translation: CASSEARPVIETQYF. This chain connects TRBV2 to TRBJ2-5; D gene unclear. Germline-derived CDR1 and CDR2 are SNHLY and FYNNEI. Trimming took off 0 bases at V and 4 bases at J, with 12 bases between the two ends. The CDR3 totals 15 residues.

This clonotype appeared many times. The chain combines TRBV28 with TRBJ2-5, with D possibly TRBD1 on 7 matching bases. V was clipped by 6 bases and J by 5 bases, with 13 bases between them. Per the germline V gene, CDR1 is MDHEN and CDR2 is SYDVKM. CDR3 length: 13 amino acids. CDR3: CASRQTGRETQYF. CDR3 nucleotide sequence: TGTGCCAGCAGGCAGACAGGGAGGGAGACCCAGTACTTC.

This clonotype was recorded many times. The chain is built from TRBV28 and TRBJ2-7; TRBD2 matches 8 bases. Germline V gene sequence: CDR1 MDHEN, CDR2 SYDVKM. The CDR3 totals 13 residues. The junction had 6 bases not matched to a gene; V was cut back by 9 bases and J by 2 bases. The CDR3 DNA reads as TGTGCCAGTATGTTAGCGGGACCCTACGAGCAGTACTTC. It yields the protein CASMLAGPYEQYF.

There are many counts of this clonotype. The gene calls are TRBV6-1 and TRBJ2-5; D is ambiguous. This CDR3 has 13 residues. Germline V gives CDR1 MNHNS, CDR2 SASEGT. The V and J ends lost 6 bases and 1 base respectively, with 9 bases between them. The CDR3 DNA reads TGTGCCAGCAGCCAAATCGTCCAAGAGACCCAGTACTTC. This gives the protein CASSQIVQETQYF.

This clonotype was picked up a small number of times. V gene TRBV19 combines with J gene TRBJ1-5, with D unclear. Germline V gives CDR1 LNHDA, CDR2 SQIVND (reference sequence). CDR3 length: 10 amino acids. V lost 8 bases and J lost 7, with 6 bases in between. CDR3 protein: CASGTQPQHF. The CDR3 nucleotides are TGTGCCAGTGGCACGCAGCCCCAGCATTTT. The full variable domain, its missing parts supplied by reference TRBV19 and TRBJ1-5, is DGGITQSPKYLFRKEGQNVTLSCEQNLNHDAMYWYRQDPGQGLRLIYYSQIVNDFQKGDIAEGYSVSREKKESFPLTVTSAQKNPTAFYLCASGTQPQHFGDGTRLSIL.

This clonotype was seen more than once but under ten times. The chain joins TRBV30 to TRBJ1-2, with D possibly matching TRBD1 (6 bases). Germline V gene data show CDR1 as GTSNPN and CDR2 as SVGIG (reference sequence). With 5 bases removed from V and 7 bases from J, the gap between germline ends came to 11 bases. The CDR3 contains 11 residues. The CDR3: CAWLQGTGYTF. DNA of the CDR3: TGTGCCTGGCTACAGGGTACTGGCTACACCTTC.

The sample holds many counts of this clonotype. V usage is TRBV3-1 and J usage is TRBJ2-5; D call uncertain. The CDR3 covers 11 residues. CDR1 and CDR2 (germline): LGHDT, YNNKEL (reference sequence). Trimming took off 1 base at V and 8 bases at J, with 5 bases between the two ends. The CDR3 protein is CASSQGSTQYF. The CDR3 DNA sequence: TGTGCCAGCAGCCAAGGGTCTACCCAGTACTTC.

This clonotype was counted between two and nine times. The V gene is TRBV6-1, the J gene TRBJ2-7; TRBD2 agrees at 8 bases. The germline gives CDR1 MNHNS, CDR2 SASEGT. CDR3 length: 15 residues. V trimming: 6 bases; J trimming: 7 bases; junction bases outside the gene matches: 14. This CDR3 is CASRSPGTSLGEQYF. The CDR3 DNA reads TGTGCCAGCAGATCACCCGGGACTAGTTTAGGAGAGCAGTACTTC.